The 32 T cell receptor beta chains below were found in one sample sequenced in a study of cytomegalovirus exposure and HLA in healthy donors. Researchers ran the PCR with 60 Vbeta and 13 Jbeta primers. Assay: immunoSEQ multiplex PCR; the TCRdb copy retains only in-frame clones and omits some. The table records 100,000 to 150,000 clones, around 78% of them present only once. Sequencing used PBMCs. Source of these receptors: a woman aged 18-29 years in good health and CMV-seronegative.

V usage is TRBV7-2 and J usage is TRBJ2-1; 9 bases align to TRBD2. The CDR3 has 18 residues. CDR1 is SGHTA and CDR2 is FQGNSA in the germline V gene. After removal of 5 bases from V and 4 bases from J, the junction contained 15 bases not matched to a gene. The CDR3 DNA follows: TGTGCCAGCAGCCCGGACCGGGTCGTACTAGCGGGTTACAATGAGCAGTTCTTC. Its translation: CASSPDRVVLAGYNEQFF.

On this clone itself: A junction end diverges from the germline sequence, so it may reflect a read error. Other DNA sequences from this sample encode an identical CDR3 as well. V usage is TRBV7-2 and J usage is TRBJ1-2; 7 positions match TRBD1. CDR3 length equals 13 residues. CDR1 SGHTA and CDR2 FQGNSA come from the germline V gene. The CDR3 bases are TGTGCTAGCAGCACAGGGACAGCCTATGGCTACACCTTC. It is translated as CASSTGTAYGYTF.

V and J are TRBV10-1 and TRBJ2-1, with 8 bases aligning to TRBD2. V lost 8 bases, J lost 1 base, and 4 bases stayed unmatched. Germline assignment: CDR1 WNHNN and CDR2 SYGVQD (reference sequence). The CDR3 extends over 14 amino acids. Written as DNA, the CDR3 is TGCGCCAGCGCAGCGGGAGAATCCTACAATGAGCAGTTCTTC. This gives the protein CASAAGESYNEQFF.

This chain links TRBV6-1 with TRBJ1-1; D is uncertain. V lost 3 bases, J lost 7 bases, and 18 bases lay in between. The CDR3 covers 15 residues. Germline V gene sequence: CDR1 MNHNS, CDR2 SASEGT. In DNA form, the CDR3 reads TGTGCCAGCAGTGAGCATGGGGATGAGGGCAGTGAAGCTTTCTTT. Amino acids: CASSEHGDEGSEAFF.

The chain recombines TRBV10-3 with TRBJ2-3; 9 bases match TRBD1. The V gene's germline CDR1 is ENHRY and CDR2 SYGVKD. The CDR3 spans 14 residues. V lost 3 bases to trimming and J lost 8 bases; unmatched junction nucleotides: 6. CDR3 sequence (DNA): TGTGCCATCAGTGAAGGACAGGGGAAGGCTACGCAGTATTTT. It codes for CAISEGQGKATQYF.

V is TRBV30 and J is TRBJ1-1, with D possibly being TRBD1 (5 bases). Trimming stripped 3 bases from V and 3 bases from J, with 11 bases between. The V gene's germline CDR1 is GTSNPN and CDR2 SVGIG (reference sequence). The CDR3 has 13 amino acids. Written as DNA, the CDR3 is TGTGCCTGGAGCCCCCGGGGGGACACTGAAGCTTTCTTT. Encoded protein: CAWSPRGDTEAFF.

The CDR3 loop is CASSQDGNSNQPQHF. CDR3 nucleotide sequence: TGCGCCAGCAGCCAAGATGGCAATAGCAATCAGCCCCAGCATTTT. V is TRBV4-1 and J is TRBJ1-5; D is unresolved. CDR1 MGHRA and CDR2 YSYEKL come from the germline V gene. Trimming removed 0 bases at V and 0 bases at J, with 6 bases between. This CDR3 is 15 amino acids long.

CDR3: CASSRRTVDETRGPLVAHEQYF. CDR3 bases: TGCGCCAGCAGCCGTCGTACAGTGGATGAAACAAGAGGGCCGTTAGTGGCCCACGAGCAGTACTTC. The genes are TRBV5-1 and TRBJ2-7, with D perhaps matching TRBD2 (5 bases). V was trimmed by 4 bases and J by 5 bases, leaving 40 bases between them. Germline-derived CDR1 and CDR2 are SGHRS and YFSETQ. The CDR3 sequence is 22 residues long. The entire variable domain, with the rest obtained from reference TRBV5-1 and TRBJ2-7, is as follows: KAGVTQTPRYLIKTRGQQVTLSCSPISGHRSVSWYQQTPGQGLQFLFEYFSETQRNKGNFPGRFSGRQFSNSRSEMNVSTLELGDSALYLCASSRRTVDETRGPLVAHEQYFGPGTRLTVT.

The rearrangement uses TRBV15 and TRBJ1-1; the D is unclear. Trimming took off 0 bases at V and 4 bases at J, with 18 bases between the two ends. CDR3 size: 17 residues. Per the germline V gene, CDR1 is LNHNV and CDR2 is YYDKDF (reference sequence). The CDR3 loop is CATSRDKASRRGTEAFF. The CDR3, as DNA: TGTGCCACCAGCAGAGATAAGGCTTCGAGGCGGGGCACTGAAGCTTTCTTT.

This chain links TRBV10-3 with TRBJ1-2; weak D call: TRBD1 (5 bases). The CDR3 has 15 residues. Germline CDR1 is ENHRY and CDR2 is SYGVKD. V was pared by 5 bases and J by 4 bases, with 17 bases between. The CDR3 DNA reads as TGTGCCATCAGTCGGACACCCGACGGTGGCTATGGCTACACCTTC. Amino acid sequence: CAISRTPDGGYGYTF.

The chain recombines TRBV5-1 with TRBJ2-3, with TRBD1 identical over 8 bases. The CDR3 extends over 16 amino acids. Germline V CDR1 and CDR2: SGHRS, YFSETQ. The V and J ends lost 2 bases and 0 bases, in that order; junction bases with no gene match: 5. Here the CDR3 reads CASSFGTGYSTDTQYF. CDR3 in DNA: TGCGCCAGCAGCTTCGGGACAGGATATAGCACAGATACGCAGTATTTT.

The rearrangement uses TRBV21-1 and TRBJ2-3; the table gives TRBD2 as D, unverified against the DNA. TRBV21-1 is a pseudogene locus. This CDR3 is 21 amino acids long. The CDR3 reads CASSKVVRQGLGTSMTDTQYF. The CDR3 coding sequence is TGTGCCAGCAGCAAAGTAGTAAGGCAGGGGTTAGGGACTAGCATGACAGATACGCAGTATTTT.

The chain couples TRBV12-5 to TRBJ2-5; 7 bases match TRBD2. V trimming: 6 bases; J trimming: 4 bases; junction bases outside the gene matches: 20. The CDR3 totals 18 residues. Germline CDR1 is LGHNT and CDR2 is FRNRAP. The CDR3 reads CASGLYLAGVLGGETQYF. DNA of the CDR3: TGTGCTAGTGGGCTTTACCTGGCGGGAGTATTAGGTGGAGAGACCCAGTACTTC.

This chain joins TRBV10-3 and TRBJ2-3; the D is unclear. Per the germline V gene, CDR1 is ENHRY and CDR2 is SYGVKD. The CDR3 covers 13 residues. Trimming pared 2 bases from V and 7 bases from J, leaving 10 bases between. The CDR3 sequence is CAISEPLRNTQYF. CDR3 bases: TGTGCCATCAGTGAGCCACTCCGTAATACGCAGTATTTT.

This clone was found once. The chain employs TRBV11-1 and TRBJ2-2; D might be TRBD2 (6 bases). Deletions cut 5 bases from V and 4 bases from J, with 11 bases between. The CDR3 is made up of 14 amino acids. Germline CDR1 SGHAT, CDR2 FQDESV (reference sequence). The CDR3 spells CASSEGRPTGELFF. CDR3 DNA: TGTGCCAGCAGCGAAGGGAGGCCCACCGGGGAGCTGTTTTTT.

The chain links TRBV12-5 to TRBJ2-5; 9 nucleotides agree with TRBD2. Trimming at V came to 2 bases and at J to 2 bases, leaving 3 bases not matched to a gene. CDR1 and CDR2 from the germline V gene are LGHNT and FRNRAP. This CDR3 spans 15 amino acids. The CDR3 sequence is CASGLSSGTQETQYF. The CDR3 DNA reads as TGTGCTAGTGGTTTGTCTAGCGGGACTCAAGAGACCCAGTACTTC.

This chain links TRBV30 with TRBJ2-1; TRBD1 aligns across 9 bases. V shed 4 bases and J 7 bases; nucleotides not matched to a gene: 5. The germline gives CDR1 GTSNPN, CDR2 SVGIG (reference sequence). The CDR3 has 13 residues. Here the CDR3 DNA reads TGTGCCTGGACCCCCGGGACAGGGAATGAGCAGTTCTTC. Its translation: CAWTPGTGNEQFF. Combining the CDR3 with reference TRBV30 and TRBJ2-1 gives the whole variable domain SQTIHQWPATLVQPVGSPLSLECTVEGTSNPNLYWYRQAAGRGLQLLFYSVGIGQISSEVPQNLSASRPQDRQFILSSKKLLLSDSGFYLCAWTPGTGNEQFFGPGTRLTVL.

The chain links TRBV5-1 to TRBJ2-2, with D tentatively TRBD2 (5 bases). CDR1 and CDR2 from the germline V gene are SGHRS and YFSETQ. The V end lost 4 bases, the J end lost 4 bases, and 23 bases lay between the germline ends. The CDR3 consists of 18 residues. The CDR3: CASSGNPVRVAGTGELFF. In DNA form, the CDR3 reads TGCGCCAGCAGCGGGAACCCGGTAAGGGTCGCGGGCACCGGGGAGCTGTTTTTT.

In this sample, this clone turned up a few times. The rearrangement links TRBV29-1 to TRBJ2-1; 11 bases agree with TRBD2. The CDR3 is made up of 14 amino acids. The germline V gene has CDR1 SQVTM and CDR2 ANQGSEA. V trimming: 7 bases; J trimming: 10 bases; junction bases outside the gene matches: 12. The CDR3 reads CSAKPSGRQEEQFF. The CDR3 nucleotides are TGCAGCGCCAAACCTAGCGGGAGGCAGGAGGAGCAGTTCTTC.

This sequence joins TRBV15 and TRBJ2-3, with 7 bases identical to TRBD2. Germline trimming cut 1 base from V and 2 bases from J; bases unmatched to any gene: 3. CDR1 and CDR2 (germline): LNHNV, YYDKDF (reference sequence). The CDR3 contains 15 residues. The CDR3 loop is CATSRGERDTDTQYF. In nucleotides, the CDR3 is TGTGCCACCAGCAGAGGGGAGCGGGACACAGATACGCAGTATTTT.

The rearrangement joins TRBV4-1 to TRBJ2-1; perhaps TRBD2 as D (6 bases). The germline V gene has CDR1 MGHRA and CDR2 YSYEKL. Trimming removed 3 bases from V and 2 bases from J, with 14 bases in between. This CDR3 comprises 16 residues. Here the CDR3 DNA reads TGCGCCAGCAGCCATCCAAAGCGGGCAACCTACAATGAGCAGTTCTTC. The encoded protein is CASSHPKRATYNEQFF.

This clone appeared once. The V and J genes are TRBV19 and TRBJ1-2, with D possibly matching TRBD1 (5 bases). Germline lookup yields CDR1 LNHDA and CDR2 SQIVND (reference sequence). The V and J ends lost 3 bases and 3 bases respectively, with 14 bases between them. This CDR3 comprises 15 residues. This chain's CDR3 is CASSINPQGDYGYTF. Here the CDR3 DNA reads TGTGCCAGTAGTATCAATCCCCAAGGGGACTATGGCTACACCTTC.

The V gene is TRBV11-2, the J gene TRBJ1-2; TRBD1 agrees at 8 bases. CDR1 and CDR2 from the germline V gene are SGHAT and FQNNGV. CDR3 length: 14 residues. V lost 4 bases, J lost 4 bases, and 5 bases stayed unmatched. The CDR3 sequence: CASSSGQDPYGYTF. As DNA, the CDR3 is TGTGCCAGCAGCTCGGGACAGGACCCCTATGGCTACACCTTC.

The chain carries TRBV7-9 and TRBJ2-1; D is possibly TRBD2 (6 bases). Germline CDR1 and CDR2: SEHNR and FQNEAQ (reference sequence). There are 15 residues in the CDR3. Trimming left V 7 bases short and J 4 bases short, with 17 bases between. This CDR3 reads CASTNGLAYYNEQFF. The CDR3 DNA is TGTGCCAGCACCAACGGGCTAGCGTATTACAATGAGCAGTTCTTC.

The gene calls are TRBV5-4 and TRBJ1-1, with 9 positions matching TRBD1. In germline, CDR1 is SGHNT, CDR2 YYREEE (reference sequence). The length of the CDR3 is 13 residues. Trimming removed 4 bases from V and 3 bases from J; junction bases left unmatched: 1. DNA of the CDR3: TGTGCCAGCAGCCGGGACAGGGACACTGAAGCTTTCTTT. Translation gives CASSRDRDTEAFF.

The chain links TRBV6-5 to TRBJ2-7; 10 bases are a match to TRBD1. The CDR3 covers 16 residues. Trimming cost V 4 bases and J 0 bases; bases outside gene matches: 6. Per the germline V gene, CDR1 is MNHEY and CDR2 is SVGAGI. CDR3 amino acids: CASSSEGTGVSYEQYF. The CDR3 region has the DNA TGTGCCAGCAGTTCGGAGGGGACAGGGGTCTCCTACGAGCAGTACTTC.

The rearrangement uses TRBV5-4 and TRBJ1-1, with TRBD1 matching 7 bases. The germline CDR1 and CDR2 sequences are SGHNT and YYREEE (reference sequence). Losses at the gene ends were 4 bases for V and 1 base for J; bases not matched to a gene: 4. There are 14 residues in the CDR3. This chain's CDR3 is CASSTRTGNTEAFF. The CDR3 nucleotides read TGTGCCAGCAGCACCCGGACAGGGAACACTGAAGCTTTCTTT.

This chain connects TRBV11-2 to TRBJ1-1, with unresolved D. Per the germline V gene, CDR1 is SGHAT and CDR2 is FQNNGV. V was cut by 0 bases and J by 0 bases, with 11 bases left in between. The CDR3 consists of 16 residues. In DNA form, the CDR3 reads TGTGCCAGCAGCTTAGATCGGGATCCTTTGAACACTGAAGCTTTCTTT. It is translated as CASSLDRDPLNTEAFF.

V is TRBV9 and J is TRBJ2-3, with 9 positions matching TRBD1. The CDR3 totals 14 residues. Germline V gene sequence: CDR1 SGDLS, CDR2 YYNGEE. Germline trimming cut 7 bases from V and 2 bases from J; bases unmatched to any gene: 5. CDR3 nucleotides: TGTGCCAGCGAACAGGGGGCGTCCACAGATACGCAGTATTTT. Translating gives CASEQGASTDTQYF.

This chain connects TRBV6-1 to TRBJ2-5; TRBD1 is a possible D gene (7 bases). V was pared by 7 bases and J by 7 bases, with 13 bases between. Looked up from germline, CDR1 is MNHNS and CDR2 is SASEGT. The CDR3 spans 12 residues. DNA for the CDR3: TGTGCCAGCATTCGACAGGGAGGGACCCAGTACTTC. It encodes CASIRQGGTQYF.

The rearrangement links TRBV5-4 to TRBJ2-3; TRBD2 is a possible D gene (6 bases). Germline loops: CDR1 SGHNT, CDR2 YYREEE (reference sequence). V lost 4 bases and J 2 bases, leaving 14 bases between the germline ends. This CDR3 contains 15 residues. CDR3 amino acids: CASSRDSGYTDTQYF. As DNA, the CDR3 is TGTGCCAGCAGCCGCGATAGCGGATACACAGATACGCAGTATTTT.

This chain links TRBV4-1 with TRBJ2-7; perhaps TRBD2 as D (5 bases). Per the germline V gene, CDR1 is MGHRA and CDR2 is YSYEKL. CDR3 length equals 13 residues. The germline V and J ends were trimmed by 3 bases and 7 bases, with 13 bases remaining between them. The chain's CDR3 is CASSHTSSSEQYF. The DNA for the CDR3 is TGCGCCAGCAGCCACACCTCTAGCTCTGAGCAGTACTTC.